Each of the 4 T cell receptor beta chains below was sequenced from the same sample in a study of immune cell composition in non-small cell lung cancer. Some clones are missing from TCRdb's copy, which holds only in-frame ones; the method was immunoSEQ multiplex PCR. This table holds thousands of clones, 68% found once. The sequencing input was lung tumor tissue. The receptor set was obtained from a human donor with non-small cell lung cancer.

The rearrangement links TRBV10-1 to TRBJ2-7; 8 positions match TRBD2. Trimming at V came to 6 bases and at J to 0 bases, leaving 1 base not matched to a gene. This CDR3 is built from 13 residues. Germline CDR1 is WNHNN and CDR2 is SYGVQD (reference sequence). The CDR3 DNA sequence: TGCGCCAGCAGCAGCGGGAGCTCCTACGAGCAGTACTTC. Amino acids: CASSSGSSYEQYF.

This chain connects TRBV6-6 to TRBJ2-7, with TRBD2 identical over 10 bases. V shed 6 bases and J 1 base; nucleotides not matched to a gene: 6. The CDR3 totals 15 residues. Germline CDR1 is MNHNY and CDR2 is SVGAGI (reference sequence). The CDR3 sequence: CASRPAGGRSYEQYF. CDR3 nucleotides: TGTGCCAGCAGACCAGCGGGGGGGCGGTCCTACGAGCAGTACTTC.

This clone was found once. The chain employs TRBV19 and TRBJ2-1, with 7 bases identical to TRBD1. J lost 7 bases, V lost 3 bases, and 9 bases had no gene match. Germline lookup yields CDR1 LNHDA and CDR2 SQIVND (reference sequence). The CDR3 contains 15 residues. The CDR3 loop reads CASSIRGWGVNEQFF. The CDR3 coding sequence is TGTGCCAGTAGTATCAGGGGGTGGGGAGTAAATGAGCAGTTCTTC.

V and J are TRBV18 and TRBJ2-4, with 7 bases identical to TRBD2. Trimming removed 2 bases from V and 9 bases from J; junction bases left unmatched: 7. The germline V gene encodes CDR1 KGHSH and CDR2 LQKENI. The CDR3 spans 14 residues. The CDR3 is CASSPREGRIIQYF. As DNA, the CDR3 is TGTGCCAGCTCACCAAGGGAGGGGAGGATCATTCAGTACTTC.